The source of this TCR beta chain is a study of Ad26.COV2.S vaccination and SARS-CoV-2 variants. Study details: The authors gave Ad26.COV2.S intramuscularly, either once or twice 56 days apart. Study conclusions and caveats: Post-vaccination spike-specific CD8+ and CD4+ T cell responses reportedly had substantial breadth.

In the case of this clone: Its antigen is still unknown.

Germline V gives CDR1 SGDLS, CDR2 YYNGEE. Trimming took off 4 bases at V and 4 bases at J, with 20 bases between the two ends. The CDR3 length is 16 residues. As for treatment: 19 received Ad26.COV2.S at low or high dose, single or two shots; 5 received placebo; per-sample allocation not given. Material that was analyzed had been drawn on day 63 after the first vaccine or placebo injection. The assay was immunoSEQ multiplex PCR, and TCRdb's table has in-frame clones only and misses some. In the table there are a few hundred thousand clones, 83% of which are singletons. The chain is built from TRBV9 and TRBJ1-2; D is perhaps TRBD1 (6 bases). This sequence was found in a person between 18 and 65 years old who received the Ad26.COV2.S COVID-19 vaccine or a placebo. Here the sequenced sample was peripheral blood, taken in a trial of Ad26.COV2.S vaccine versus placebo. The CDR3 sequence: CASSSPATGIPYGYTF. The DNA for the CDR3 is TGTGCCAGCAGCTCCCCGGCAACAGGGATACCCTATGGCTACACCTTC.